This T cell receptor (beta chain) is from a study of tumor and adjacent non-tumor tissue in lung cancer. About the research overall: Aged about 31 to 80 years, patients included roughly ten men and roughly 5 women with stage I to III disease. General study results and limits: Tumor TCR diversity, when higher, was linked to shorter survival. TCR diversity was significantly greater in tumor than normal lung tissue. Tumor repertoires had a smaller top 100 clone share than normal lung.

RNA was extracted from bulk tissue without any cell sorting. The normal lung tissue was taken more than 3 cm from the tumor edge. CDR1 is SGHAT and CDR2 is FQNNGV in the germline V gene. This CDR3 comprises 14 residues. To note about this clonotype: Its antigen is undetermined. An end of the junction does not agree with germline; a read error may underlie this.

The library came from three nested PCR rounds adapted from ARM-PCR protocols. One entry per CDR3 protein, called by TCRdb with MiXCR from the multiplex PCR reads. Counted here are some 73,000 distinct CDR3 sequences, about 82% occurring once; the ten biggest clones make up 40% to 65%. Sequenced material: distant non-tumor lung tissue. The genes are TRBV11-2 and TRBJ2-3, with 7 bases aligning to TRBD2. The TCR sequence derives from a man aged 55-75 years with non-small cell lung cancer. CDR3 sequence (DNA): TGTGCCAGCAGTTTAGGCCGGGAGGTCATAACGCAGTATTTT. Its protein is CASSLGREVITQYF.